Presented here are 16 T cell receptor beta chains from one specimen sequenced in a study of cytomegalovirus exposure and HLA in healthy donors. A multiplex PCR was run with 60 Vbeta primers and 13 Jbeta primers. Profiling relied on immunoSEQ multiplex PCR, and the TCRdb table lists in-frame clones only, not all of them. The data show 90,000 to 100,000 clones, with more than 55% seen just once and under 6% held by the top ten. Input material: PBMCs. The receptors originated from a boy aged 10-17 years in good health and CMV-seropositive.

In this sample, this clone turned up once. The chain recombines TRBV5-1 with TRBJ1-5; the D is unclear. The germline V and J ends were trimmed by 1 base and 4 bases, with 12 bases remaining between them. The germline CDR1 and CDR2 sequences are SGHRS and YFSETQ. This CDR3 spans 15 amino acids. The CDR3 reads CASSLNPGLNQPQHF. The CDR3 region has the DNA TGCGCCAGCAGCTTGAATCCAGGTTTAAATCAGCCCCAGCATTTT.

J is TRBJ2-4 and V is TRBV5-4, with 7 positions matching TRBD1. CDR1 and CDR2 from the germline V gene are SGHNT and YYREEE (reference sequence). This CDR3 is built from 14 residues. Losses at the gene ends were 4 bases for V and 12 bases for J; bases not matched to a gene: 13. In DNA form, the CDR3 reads TGTGCCAGCAGCACCGACCTAGGACAGGCTGATCAGTACTTC. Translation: CASSTDLGQADQYF.

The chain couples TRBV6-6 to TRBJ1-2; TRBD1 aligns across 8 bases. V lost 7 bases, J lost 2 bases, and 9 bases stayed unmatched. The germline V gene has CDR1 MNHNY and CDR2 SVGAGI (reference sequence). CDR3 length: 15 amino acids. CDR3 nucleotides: TGTGCCAGCACCGGCGGACAGGGCGGAAACTATGGCTACACCTTC. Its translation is CASTGGQGGNYGYTF.

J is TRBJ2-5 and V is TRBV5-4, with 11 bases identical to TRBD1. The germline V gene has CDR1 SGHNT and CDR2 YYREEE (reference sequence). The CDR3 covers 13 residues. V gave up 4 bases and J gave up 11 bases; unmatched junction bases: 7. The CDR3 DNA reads TGTGCCAGCAGCGAGGACAGGGGGCGCTCACAGTACTTC. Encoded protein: CASSEDRGRSQYF.

Written as DNA, the CDR3 is TGTGCCAGCAGTTTATGGACTAGCGGGAGCCCAGATACGCAGTATTTT. Protein: CASSLWTSGSPDTQYF. V gene TRBV28 combines with J gene TRBJ2-3; 12 bases are shared with TRBD2. J gave up 4 bases and V 0 bases, and 2 bases lay outside the gene matches. The CDR3 covers 16 residues. Looked up from germline, CDR1 is MDHEN and CDR2 is SYDVKM.

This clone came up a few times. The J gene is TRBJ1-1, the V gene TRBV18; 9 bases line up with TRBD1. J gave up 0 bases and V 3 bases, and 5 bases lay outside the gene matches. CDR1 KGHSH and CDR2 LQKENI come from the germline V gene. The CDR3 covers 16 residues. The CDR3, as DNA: TGTGCCAGCTCACCCGGGACAGGGAGCCTGAACACTGAAGCTTTCTTT. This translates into CASSPGTGSLNTEAFF.

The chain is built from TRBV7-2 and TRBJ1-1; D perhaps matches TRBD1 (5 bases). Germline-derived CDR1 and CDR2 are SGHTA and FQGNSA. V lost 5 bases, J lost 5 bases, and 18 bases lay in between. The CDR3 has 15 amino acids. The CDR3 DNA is TGTGCCAGCAGCCCCTTTGGGCAGGGAACGACTGAAGCTTTCTTT. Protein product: CASSPFGQGTTEAFF.

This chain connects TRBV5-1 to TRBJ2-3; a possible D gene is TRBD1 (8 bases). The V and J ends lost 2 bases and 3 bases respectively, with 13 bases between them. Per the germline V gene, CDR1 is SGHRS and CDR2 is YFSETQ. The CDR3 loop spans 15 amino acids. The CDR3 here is CASSLTGGATDTQYF. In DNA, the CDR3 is TGCGCCAGCAGCTTAACAGGGGGGGCTACAGATACGCAGTATTTT.

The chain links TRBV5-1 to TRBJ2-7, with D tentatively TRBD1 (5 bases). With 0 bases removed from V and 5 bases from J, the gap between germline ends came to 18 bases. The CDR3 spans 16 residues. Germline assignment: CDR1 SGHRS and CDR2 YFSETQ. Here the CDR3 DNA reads TGCGCCAGCAGCTTGGCGCCCCGTGGGGCCCTCAACGAGCAGTACTTC. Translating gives CASSLAPRGALNEQYF.

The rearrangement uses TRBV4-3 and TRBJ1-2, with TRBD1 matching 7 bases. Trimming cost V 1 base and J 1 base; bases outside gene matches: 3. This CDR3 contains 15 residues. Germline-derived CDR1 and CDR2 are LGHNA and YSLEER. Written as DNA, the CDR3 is TGCGCCAGCAGCCAAGGGACAGGAGTTAACTATGGCTACACCTTC. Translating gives CASSQGTGVNYGYTF.

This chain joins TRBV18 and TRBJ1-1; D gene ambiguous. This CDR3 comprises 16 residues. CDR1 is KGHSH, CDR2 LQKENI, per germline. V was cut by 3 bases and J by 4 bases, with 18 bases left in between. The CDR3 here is CASSPRGKGYGTEAFF. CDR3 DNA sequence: TGTGCCAGCTCACCCCGGGGAAAAGGTTACGGCACTGAAGCTTTCTTT.

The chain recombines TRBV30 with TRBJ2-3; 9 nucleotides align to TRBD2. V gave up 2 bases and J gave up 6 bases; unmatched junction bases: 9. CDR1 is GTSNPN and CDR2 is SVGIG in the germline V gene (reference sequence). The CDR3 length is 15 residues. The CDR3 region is CAWSPAGGGADTQYF. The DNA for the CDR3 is TGTGCCTGGAGTCCAGCGGGAGGCGGGGCGGATACGCAGTATTTT.

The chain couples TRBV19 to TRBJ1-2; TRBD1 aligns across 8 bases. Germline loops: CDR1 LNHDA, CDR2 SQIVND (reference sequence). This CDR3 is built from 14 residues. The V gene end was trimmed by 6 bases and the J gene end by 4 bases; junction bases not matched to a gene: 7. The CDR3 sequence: CASRYDDRGYGYTF. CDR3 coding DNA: TGTGCCAGTAGATACGATGACAGGGGCTATGGCTACACCTTC.

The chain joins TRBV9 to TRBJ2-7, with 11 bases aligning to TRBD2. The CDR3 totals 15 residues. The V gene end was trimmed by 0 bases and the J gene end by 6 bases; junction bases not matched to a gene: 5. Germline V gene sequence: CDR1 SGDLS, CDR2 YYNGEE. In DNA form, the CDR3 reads TGTGCCAGCAGCGTAGTCCTAGCGGGAGGATCCGAGCAGTACTTC. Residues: CASSVVLAGGSEQYF.

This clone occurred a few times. CDR3 loop: CASSPRTGRDTEAFF. CDR3 bases: TGTGCCAGTAGTCCACGGACGGGGAGGGACACTGAAGCTTTCTTT. The V gene is TRBV19, the J gene TRBJ1-1; D not certain. CDR3 length equals 15 residues. Deletions cut 5 bases from V and 3 bases from J, with 16 bases between. The germline V gene encodes CDR1 LNHDA and CDR2 SQIVND (reference sequence).

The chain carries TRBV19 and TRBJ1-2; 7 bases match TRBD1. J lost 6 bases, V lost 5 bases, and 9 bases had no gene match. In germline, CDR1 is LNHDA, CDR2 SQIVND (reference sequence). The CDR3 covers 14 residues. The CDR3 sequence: CASSADRYDNGYTF. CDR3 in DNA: TGTGCCAGTAGTGCGGACAGGTATGACAATGGCTACACCTTC. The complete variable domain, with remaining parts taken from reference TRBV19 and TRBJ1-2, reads DGGITQSPKYLFRKEGQNVTLSCEQNLNHDAMYWYRQDPGQGLRLIYYSQIVNDFQKGDIAEGYSVSREKKESFPLTVTSAQKNPTAFYLCASSADRYDNGYTFGSGTRLTVV.